This record covers a single TCR beta chain. The antigen remains undetermined. Only in-frame clones appear in the TCRdb table, and some are missing; sequencing was by immunoSEQ multiplex PCR. The repertoire consists of about 26,000 clones, with roughly 80% occurring once and the leading ten covering about 0.74%. The CDR3 is 16 residues long. The V end was cut by 1 base, the J end by 2 bases, with 14 bases between. Per the germline V gene, CDR1 is MGHRA and CDR2 is YSYEKL. These data belong to a study of graft-versus-host responses after intestinal transplantation. Study-level background: Those transplanted obtained multivisceral, liver-intestinal, or isolated intestinal grafts. All recipients were given anti-thymocyte globulin induction, and tacrolimus and steroids were then administered for around three years. Study findings and constraints: Among recipient marrow samples, GvH clones were found; some appeared first in ileum or blood.

V gene TRBV4-1 combines with J gene TRBJ2-5, with a weak D call TRBD1 (5 bases). This sample comprised unstimulated CD4+ T cells sorted from spleen or lymph node cells, obtained before intestinal transplant. This receptor was obtained from a human donor who received an intestinal transplant. The CDR3 region has the DNA TGCGCCAGCAGCCAAGGACAGCCTGAATTACAAGAGACCCAGTACTTC. It is translated as CASSQGQPELQETQYF.